A selection of T cell receptor beta chains follows, all from one sample in a study of blood T cell repertoires in COVID-19. Sequencing was performed with immunoSEQ multiplex PCR; in TCRdb, only in-frame clones are kept and a portion is missing. The repertoire holds 40,000 to 45,000 clones, with roughly 93% as singletons. Sequenced material: peripheral blood. Every receptor here comes from a man aged 45 to 65 with active COVID-19. The CDR3 runs from the conserved cysteine through the conserved F or W. The D gene is left open where the match is weak. Not all rows give a size; the values are once, few, many and, for expanded clones, a class.

d_gene: TRBD1; abundance: .; v_gene: TRBV6-5; j_gene: TRBJ1-5; CDR3nt: TGTGCCAGCAGGACAGGGGCTAATCAGCCCCAGCATTTT; CDR3aa: CASRTGANQPQHF
d_gene: TRBD1; abundance: .; v_gene: TRBV6-5; j_gene: TRBJ2-7; CDR3nt: TGTGCCAGCAGCCTAACAGGGGGTGTCTACGAGCAGTACTTC; CDR3aa: CASSLTGGVYEQYF
d_gene: .; abundance: .; v_gene: TRBV20-1; j_gene: TRBJ2-1; CDR3nt: TGCAGTGCTAGACCCACTAGTGAGCAGTTCTTC; CDR3aa: CSARPTSEQFF
d_gene: .; abundance: .; v_gene: TRBV25-1; j_gene: TRBJ1-2; CDR3nt: TGTGCCAGCAGTGAAGTTCAGTATGGCTACACCTTC; CDR3aa: CASSEVQYGYTF
d_gene: TRBD2; abundance: .; v_gene: TRBV7-9; j_gene: TRBJ2-2; CDR3nt: TGTGCCAGCTCCCGAGCTGGTAGCGGGAGGGTCACCGGGGAGCTGTTTTTT; CDR3aa: CASSRAGSGRVTGELFF
d_gene: TRBD1; abundance: once; v_gene: TRBV7-6; j_gene: TRBJ2-7; CDR3nt: TGTGCCAGCAGCCAGGGGGGACAGGGTCTCTACGAGCAGTACTTC; CDR3aa: CASSQGGQGLYEQYF
d_gene: TRBD2; abundance: .; v_gene: TRBV28; j_gene: TRBJ2-3; CDR3nt: TGTGCCAGCAGTACACGGACTAGCGGCCGAGATACGCAGTATTTT; CDR3aa: CASSTRTSGRDTQYF
d_gene: .; abundance: .; v_gene: TRBV27; j_gene: TRBJ1-1; CDR3nt: TGTGCCAGCAGTTTGTCGGAGGGGCTACCCCGGCCTGAAGCTTTCTTT; CDR3aa: CASSLSEGLPRPEAFF
d_gene: .; abundance: .; v_gene: TRBV11-1; j_gene: TRBJ2-2; CDR3nt: TGTGCCAGCAGCCGCGGTAGGGGCTCACGCACCGGGGAGCTGTTTTTT; CDR3aa: CASSRGRGSRTGELFF
d_gene: TRBD1; abundance: .; v_gene: TRBV19; j_gene: TRBJ1-1; CDR3nt: TGTGCCAGTATTCCGGACAGGACGAGGACTGAAGCTTTCTTT; CDR3aa: CASIPDRTRTEAFF
d_gene: .; abundance: .; v_gene: TRBV11-2; j_gene: TRBJ2-1; CDR3nt: TGTGCCAGCAGCTTAGATTTGGGCAGGGCCCATGAGCAGTTCTTC; CDR3aa: CASSLDLGRAHEQFF
d_gene: TRBD1; abundance: .; v_gene: TRBV6-6; j_gene: TRBJ1-1; CDR3nt: TGTGCCAGCAGTTCCCGGACAGGGGGTAGCACTGAAGCTTTCTTT; CDR3aa: CASSSRTGGSTEAFF
d_gene: .; abundance: .; v_gene: TRBV30; j_gene: TRBJ2-4; CDR3nt: TGTGCCTGGAGTGTACGAGGGAACATTCAGTACTTC; CDR3aa: CAWSVRGNIQYF
d_gene: .; abundance: .; v_gene: TRBV28; j_gene: TRBJ1-4; CDR3nt: TGTGCCAGCAGTCCCCCGACAGGCCAAGGGGAAAAACTGTTTTTT; CDR3aa: CASSPPTGQGEKLFF
d_gene: .; abundance: .; v_gene: TRBV6-5; j_gene: TRBJ1-2; CDR3nt: TGTGCCAGCAGTTACCTTCAGGAGGCATCCTATGGCTACACCTTC; CDR3aa: CASSYLQEASYGYTF
d_gene: TRBD1; abundance: .; v_gene: TRBV11-2; j_gene: TRBJ2-3; CDR3nt: TGTGCCAGCAGCTGGGACAGGGTTAAGACAGATACGCAGTATTTT; CDR3aa: CASSWDRVKTDTQYF
d_gene: .; abundance: once; v_gene: TRBV11-2; j_gene: TRBJ2-1; CDR3nt: TGTGCCAGCAGCTTAAACTGGGGTAGGGGCAATGAGCAGTTCTTC; CDR3aa: CASSLNWGRGNEQFF
d_gene: .; abundance: .; v_gene: TRBV5-5; j_gene: TRBJ1-2; CDR3nt: TGTGCCAGCAGCTTATCGGGGGGTGCCAACCCCTATGGCTACACCTTC; CDR3aa: CASSLSGGANPYGYTF
d_gene: .; abundance: .; v_gene: TRBV28; j_gene: TRBJ1-2; CDR3nt: TGTGCCAGCAGACCCCCGGGGTTAGGTGGCTACACCTTC; CDR3aa: CASRPPGLGGYTF
d_gene: TRBD2; abundance: .; v_gene: TRBV19; j_gene: TRBJ2-1; CDR3nt: TGTGCCAGTAGGACTAGCGGACCCTCCTACAATGAGCAGTTCTTC; CDR3aa: CASRTSGPSYNEQFF
d_gene: TRBD2; abundance: .; v_gene: TRBV7-3; j_gene: TRBJ2-7; CDR3nt: TGTGCCAGCAGCTTCGGGGGGTCAGCCTACGAGCAGTACTTC; CDR3aa: CASSFGGSAYEQYF
d_gene: TRBD2; abundance: .; v_gene: TRBV4-1; j_gene: TRBJ2-1; CDR3nt: TGCGCCAGCAGCCCCCGGGAGGGTGCTAGTGAGCAGTTCTTC; CDR3aa: CASSPREGASEQFF
d_gene: TRBD1; abundance: .; v_gene: TRBV7-2; j_gene: TRBJ2-1; CDR3nt: TGTGCCAGCAGCTCAAACAGGGGGCTTTTGAGGTATGAGCAGTTCTTC; CDR3aa: CASSSNRGLLRYEQFF
d_gene: .; abundance: .; v_gene: TRBV19; j_gene: TRBJ1-3; CDR3nt: TGTGCCAGTAGCGAGGCAGCGTCCAGAAACACCATATATTTT; CDR3aa: CASSEAASRNTIYF
d_gene: TRBD1; abundance: .; v_gene: TRBV4-1; j_gene: TRBJ1-6; CDR3nt: TGCGCCAGCAGCCAAGAGGGACAGGGGCCGGGCATAGGTTCACCCCTCCACTTT; CDR3aa: CASSQEGQGPGIGSPLHF
d_gene: .; abundance: .; v_gene: TRBV15; j_gene: TRBJ2-1; CDR3nt: TGTGCCACCAGCAGAGACCCGGAGGCTTCCTACAATGAGCAGTTCTTC; CDR3aa: CATSRDPEASYNEQFF
d_gene: .; abundance: .; v_gene: TRBV9; j_gene: TRBJ2-5; CDR3nt: TGTGCCAGCAGCGTAGCTACGGTGGGAGAAGGGACCCAGTACTTC; CDR3aa: CASSVATVGEGTQYF
d_gene: .; abundance: few; v_gene: TRBV7-2; j_gene: TRBJ1-5; CDR3nt: TGTGCCAGCAGCTTTAGCCGTAATCAGCCCCAGCATTTT; CDR3aa: CASSFSRNQPQHF
d_gene: .; abundance: .; v_gene: TRBV20-1; j_gene: TRBJ2-4; CDR3nt: TGCAGTGCTAGGCGGGAAGTCCCCGGGTACTTC; CDR3aa: CSARREVPGYF
d_gene: TRBD1; abundance: .; v_gene: TRBV19; j_gene: TRBJ2-7; CDR3nt: TGTGCCAGTAGTATGGGACAGCTTGGCTACGAGCAGTACTTC; CDR3aa: CASSMGQLGYEQYF
d_gene: TRBD2; abundance: .; v_gene: TRBV6-5; j_gene: TRBJ2-3; CDR3nt: TGTGCCAGCAGCATATCTAGCGGGAGCACAGATACGCAGTATTTT; CDR3aa: CASSISSGSTDTQYF
d_gene: .; abundance: once; v_gene: TRBV28; j_gene: TRBJ1-2; CDR3nt: TGTGCCAGCAGTCTGGCGGGAAGCACCAATAACTATGGCTACACCTTC; CDR3aa: CASSLAGSTNNYGYTF
d_gene: .; abundance: .; v_gene: TRBV6-1; j_gene: TRBJ1-5; CDR3nt: TGTGCCAGCAGTGAAAGTCGGAACAGGGTGGGCCAGCAGCCCCAGCATTTT; CDR3aa: CASSESRNRVGQQPQHF
d_gene: .; abundance: .; v_gene: TRBV3-1/TRBV3-2; j_gene: TRBJ1-6; CDR3nt: TGTGCCAGCAGCCCTTCCGACAGGTATCAAAATTCACCCCTCCACTTT; CDR3aa: CASSPSDRYQNSPLHF
d_gene: .; abundance: once; v_gene: TRBV5-6; j_gene: TRBJ2-1; CDR3nt: TGTGCCAGCAGCTGGTGGGATGGGAGTAGGGCCTTCGATGAGCAGTTCTTC; CDR3aa: CASSWWDGSRAFDEQFF
d_gene: .; abundance: .; v_gene: TRBV5-1; j_gene: TRBJ2-2; CDR3nt: TGCGCCAGCAGCTTCGCGGCGAACACCGGGGAGCTGTTTTTT; CDR3aa: CASSFAANTGELFF
d_gene: .; abundance: .; v_gene: TRBV24-1; j_gene: TRBJ2-1; CDR3nt: TGTGCCTCTTCTACGGAGGGAGGCTCCTACAATGAGCAGTTCTTC; CDR3aa: CASSTEGGSYNEQFF